This T cell receptor (beta chain) was recorded in a study of human T cells and chemical hapten exposure. Study details: Donors were sensitized with 2% DPC on the upper inner arm.

As for time point: patch test 3, about 24 weeks after DPC sensitization. The sample's treatment: therapeutic diphenylcyclopropenone sensitization with weekly scalp DPC. Each donor was an alopecia patient between 18 and 70 years of age who qualified for DPC. Unseparated into fractions, whole blood served as the source from which total RNA was extracted. Each CDR3 protein is one row after TCRdb ran MiXCR on the RACE reads. This table has more than 150,000 distinct CDR3 sequences, about 25% appearing once. The source was whole blood, collected in connection with sensitization to the hapten diphenylcyclopropenone (DPC). This TCR was sampled from a woman in her thirties or forties with alopecia areata. Some clones in this sample may be carry-over from other donors' samples.

The chain's CDR3 is CASSVRTGAYEQYF. The DNA for the CDR3 is TGTGCCAGCAGCGTAAGAACAGGGGCTTACGAGCAGTACTTC. J is TRBJ2-7 and V is TRBV9, with TRBD1 identical over 7 bases. Trimming took 1 base from V and 4 from J; bases not matched to a gene: 5. Germline-derived CDR1 and CDR2 are SGDLS and YYNGEE. The length of the CDR3 is 14 residues. Full variable domain (rest looked up from reference TRBV9 and TRBJ2-7): DSGVTQTPKHLITATGQRVTLRCSPRSGDLSVYWYQQSLDQGLQFLIQYYNGEERAKGNILERFSAQQFPDLHSELNLSSLELGDSALYFCASSVRTGAYEQYFGPGTRLTVT.